This TCR beta chain was captured in a study of technical replicates of blood from several donors. Germline assignment: CDR1 SGHNT and CDR2 YYREEE (reference sequence). The CDR3 runs to 15 residues. The V and J ends lost 2 bases and 5 bases respectively, with 17 bases between them. Using immunoSEQ multiplex PCR, the repertoire was profiled, and TCRdb retains in-frame clones only, with some absent. Here the sample spans 84,000 or so clones, around 94% being singletons. The sample was T cells isolated from PBMCs. The J gene is TRBJ2-7, the V gene TRBV5-4; possible D gene TRBD1, 6 bases. The source is a human donor in good health. The CDR3 DNA reads as TGTGCCAGCAGCTTTGGACAGTCAAACGGAGACGAGCAGTACTTC. It translates to CASSFGQSNGDEQYF.